Shown below are 3 T cell receptor beta chains from a single sample sequenced in a study of quantifying T cell responses using KT2 cells. The overall study: cDNA was made from DNase-treated RNA using alpha and beta constant primers.

An oligo carrying a UMI was ligated to the cDNA 3' end. An equimolar mix of RC1.1 and RC1.2 primed the beta chain across TRBC1 and TRBC2. Using its own MiXCR run on the UMI-ligation and nested PCR reads, TCRdb lists one record per CDR3 protein. This table holds about 33,000 distinct CDR3 sequences, approximately 10% found once. What was sequenced was PBMCs spiked with cells of the T cell clone KT2. These receptors all stem from a human donor.

This clonotype was observed a few times. The rearrangement uses TRBV4-1 and TRBJ2-1; 15 bases fit TRBD2. Germline V lookup: CDR1 MGHRA, CDR2 YSYEKL. The CDR3 spans 17 residues. Unmatched junction bases numbered 7, after V lost 4 bases and J lost 6 bases. CDR3 sequence: CASSRGTSGGLVNEQFF. In DNA form, the CDR3 reads TGCGCCAGCAGCCGAGGGACTAGCGGGGGGCTAGTCAATGAGCAGTTCTTC.

This clonotype has a count of ten or more. The genes are TRBV6-5 and TRBJ2-5; D is possibly TRBD1 or TRBD2 (5 bases each). Trimming shortened V by 2 bases and J by 0 bases, and 7 bases separated the two germline ends. This CDR3 region has 14 residues. Looked up from germline, CDR1 is MNHEY and CDR2 is SVGAGI. The CDR3 loop is CASSYGGNQETQYF. In DNA, the CDR3 is TGTGCCAGCAGTTACGGGGGTAACCAAGAGACCCAGTACTTC.

This clonotype was detected ten times or more. The J gene is TRBJ1-1, the V gene TRBV29-1; 10 bases match TRBD1. This CDR3 region has 12 residues. CDR1 SQVTM and CDR2 ANQGSEA come from the germline V gene. The trim removed 7 bases at V and 4 bases at J, leaving 3 bases unmatched. The CDR3 DNA reads TGCAGCGGGGACAGGGGAGGCACTGAAGCTTTCTTT. This translates into CSGDRGGTEAFF.